This section outlines one T cell receptor beta chain sequence together with its context. The target antigen is unknown. The CDR3 is 16 amino acids. Trimming removed 0 bases from V and 8 bases from J, with 19 bases in between. Germline V gives CDR1 KGHSH, CDR2 LQKENI. This specimen belongs to a study of T cells after posttransplantation cyclophosphamide. Study findings and constraints: Blood and skin or GI T cell repertoires showed limited TRB overlap. Donor-recipient repertoire similarity was low at 1-2 months, rising over year one. Recipient CMV seropositivity and CMV reactivation strongly tracked TRB clonality.

Measured with immunoSEQ multiplex PCR; TCRdb has only the in-frame clones, and not every one. The repertoire has several thousand clones, over 65% of them found once; the top ten carry 20% to 25%. Busulfan-fludarabine conditioning, marrow transplant, and cyclophosphamide on days +3 and +4 were administered. This sequence was found in a female patient aged 40-49 years who received an allogeneic stem cell transplant from an unrelated donor, was CMV-positive, and had no GVHD. T cells may partly derive from the graft donor. J is TRBJ2-5 and V is TRBV18, with a possible D match to TRBD2 (5 bases). The sample here was PBMCs, taken after allogeneic stem cell transplant with posttransplant cyclophosphamide. CDR3 region: CASSPPQATARVTQYF. In DNA, the CDR3 is TGTGCCAGCTCACCACCCCAGGCTACCGCGAGGGTAACCCAGTACTTC.